Sequencing of this TCR beta chain was carried out in a study of blood T cell repertoires in COVID-19. The CDR3 is 13 residues long. CDR1 and CDR2 from the germline V gene are LNHDA and SQIVND (reference sequence). The V gene lost 6 bases and the J gene lost 7 bases, with 13 bases spanning the gap. The repertoire was sequenced with immunoSEQ multiplex PCR; TCRdb's copy has only in-frame clones and lacks some. The sample shows about 120,000 clones, 90% of them seen only once. In its sample, this clone was seen once. The Seattle patients, enrolled during active infection, were followed longitudinally. Material: peripheral blood. The source of this sequence is a woman aged 60-70 years with COVID-19, enrolled during active disease. V and J are TRBV19 and TRBJ1-5; D unresolved. The CDR3, as DNA: TGTGCCAGTAGACGGGAGGTTGGGCAGCCCCAGCATTTT. Its protein is CASRREVGQPQHF.